Listed here are 20 T cell receptor beta chains from one sample, sequenced in a study of T cell responses to AZD1222 COVID-19 vaccine. The data were produced by immunoSEQ multiplex PCR, yet TCRdb's version contains in-frame clones alone and is incomplete. The repertoire includes approximately 130,000 clones, around 89% of them detected once, and 8.5% to 14% sits in the top ten. This sample comprised peripheral blood, obtained on day 0 of MenACWY control vaccination. All receptors come from an adult in good health.

V usage is TRBV11-3 and J usage is TRBJ1-1, with 9 bases matching TRBD1. The V gene's germline CDR1 is SGHNT and CDR2 YENEEA. The length of the CDR3 is 13 residues. Unmatched junction bases numbered 6, after V lost 3 bases and J lost 10 bases. CDR3 nucleotide sequence: TGTGCCAGCAGCTTGGGGACAGGGATGGTAGCTTTCTTT. Translated, it gives CASSLGTGMVAFF.

V usage is TRBV4-1 and J usage is TRBJ2-2, with TRBD2 matching 11 bases. The CDR3 has 13 amino acids. Germline V gives CDR1 MGHRA, CDR2 YSYEKL. The ends lost 4 bases at V and 14 bases at J; junction bases unmatched: 6. The CDR3 region has the DNA TGCGCCAGCAGCCCTCTTGGACTAGCGGGCCTGTTTTTT. This encodes CASSPLGLAGLFF.

The rearrangement joins TRBV5-8 to TRBJ2-5, with D maybe TRBD2 (5 bases). The CDR3 runs 14 residues. The V gene's germline CDR1 is SGHTS and CDR2 YDEGEE. V gave up 7 bases and J gave up 7 bases, with 20 bases separating them. This CDR3 reads CASVKRVPDGTQYF. The CDR3 bases are TGTGCCAGCGTGAAGAGGGTGCCTGACGGGACCCAGTACTTC.

The rearrangement links TRBV5-1 to TRBJ1-4; possibly TRBD1 for D (5 bases). Per germline, CDR1 SGHRS and CDR2 YFSETQ. The CDR3 has 15 residues. V lost 3 bases to trimming and J lost 4 bases, with 13 bases between them. CDR3 coding DNA: TGCGCCAGCAGCTCCGGGAGCAGGGTTAATGAAAAACTGTTTTTT. Encoded protein: CASSSGSRVNEKLFF.

The chain joins TRBV9 to TRBJ2-2, with 14 bases that match TRBD2. From germline, CDR1 is SGDLS and CDR2 YYNGEE. This CDR3 is 18 amino acids long. Losses at the gene ends were 1 base for V and 6 bases for J; bases not matched to a gene: 8. The CDR3 sequence is CASSVRLAGGPEAGELFF. DNA for the CDR3: TGTGCCAGCAGCGTACGACTAGCGGGAGGGCCGGAAGCCGGGGAGCTGTTTTTT.

V is TRBV27 and J is TRBJ2-3; 10 bases align to TRBD1. Trimming took 5 bases from V and 2 from J; bases not matched to a gene: 7. The CDR3 runs to 16 residues. In germline, CDR1 is MNHEY, CDR2 SMNVEV (reference sequence). CDR3 region: CASSLTGTGVTDTQYF. The CDR3 bases are TGTGCCAGCAGTCTTACGGGGACAGGGGTCACAGATACGCAGTATTTT.

The V gene is TRBV7-3, the J gene TRBJ2-5; D possibly corresponds to TRBD2 (5 bases). V was clipped by 1 base and J by 2 bases, with 14 bases between them. Per the germline V gene, CDR1 is SGHTA and CDR2 is FQGTGA. CDR3 length: 16 residues. Here the CDR3 DNA reads TGTGCCAGCAGCTTAAGTTCCTCGACGGGGCAAGAGACCCAGTACTTC. It translates to CASSLSSSTGQETQYF.

The chain couples TRBV7-9 to TRBJ2-3; 8 positions match TRBD2. V lost 6 bases to trimming and J lost 2 bases; unmatched junction nucleotides: 7. The CDR3 spans 15 residues. CDR1 is SEHNR and CDR2 is FQNEAQ in the germline V gene (reference sequence). The CDR3 sequence: CASRPTSGNTDTQYF. As DNA, the CDR3 is TGTGCCAGCAGGCCAACTAGCGGAAACACAGATACGCAGTATTTT.

The chain carries TRBV7-8 and TRBJ1-6, with D possibly TRBD1 on 5 matching bases. The germline V gene has CDR1 SGHVS and CDR2 FQNEAQ. V was cut by 5 bases and J by 2 bases, with 16 bases left in between. CDR3 length equals 17 residues. For the CDR3, the DNA is TGTGCCAGCAGCCCCGAGTGGGGGAGCGCCTATAATTCACCCCTCCACTTT. Protein: CASSPEWGSAYNSPLHF.

The DNA for the CDR3 is TGTGCCAGCAGCGTAGACAGGGACGAGAACACCGGGGAGCTGTTTTTT. Its translation: CASSVDRDENTGELFF. V is TRBV9 and J is TRBJ2-2; D is possibly TRBD1 (6 bases). Germline CDR1 reads SGDLS; CDR2 reads YYNGEE. V lost 0 bases, J lost 1 base, and 10 bases lay in between. CDR3 length equals 16 residues.

The chain is built from TRBV6-5 and TRBJ1-2; 9 bases fit TRBD1. The CDR3 consists of 15 residues. V lost 6 bases, J lost 2 bases, and 7 bases stayed unmatched. In germline, CDR1 is MNHEY, CDR2 SVGAGI. The DNA of the CDR3 is TGTGCCAGCAGACCAACCGGGACAGGGAACTATGGCTACACCTTC. Its protein is CASRPTGTGNYGYTF.

The V and J genes are TRBV18 and TRBJ1-1; D call uncertain. The V gene lost 3 bases and the J gene lost 0 bases, with 14 bases spanning the gap. The CDR3 has 16 amino acids. Germline V CDR1 and CDR2: KGHSH, LQKENI. CDR3 coding DNA: TGTGCCAGCTCACCCTCTCCCGTGGGCATGAACACTGAAGCTTTCTTT. Protein: CASSPSPVGMNTEAFF. The whole variable domain, filled in from reference TRBV18 and TRBJ1-1, reads NAGVMQNPRHLVRRRGQEARLRCSPMKGHSHVYWYRQLPEEGLKFMVYLQKENIIDESGMPKERFSAEFPKEGPSILRIQQVVRGDSAAYFCASSPSPVGMNTEAFFGQGTRLTVV.

This rearrangement joins TRBV5-4 to TRBJ1-6, with 9 bases that match TRBD1. Germline loops: CDR1 SGHNT, CDR2 YYREEE (reference sequence). This CDR3 has 14 amino acids. Trimming at V came to 4 bases and at J to 10 bases, leaving 6 bases not matched to a gene. For the CDR3, the DNA is TGTGCCAGCAGCCTGGACAGGGGCAGGTCACCCCTCCACTTT. Its protein product is CASSLDRGRSPLHF.

This clone has only one observation. CDR3 in DNA: TGTGCCAGCAGCCAAGATTCTCAGCGCCGCTACGAGCAGTACTTC. Its translation: CASSQDSQRRYEQYF. V gene TRBV4-2 combines with J gene TRBJ2-7; the D is unclear. CDR1 is LGHNA and CDR2 is YNFKEQ in the germline V gene. The CDR3 is 15 amino acids. V was cut by 0 bases and J by 3 bases, with 12 bases left in between.

The chain employs TRBV2 and TRBJ2-5; 11 bases fit TRBD2. This CDR3 contains 12 residues. CDR1 is SNHLY, CDR2 FYNNEI, per germline. V lost 6 bases to trimming and J lost 14 bases; unmatched junction nucleotides: 8. CDR3 region: CASSIASGRPYF. In DNA form, the CDR3 reads TGTGCCAGCAGCATCGCTAGCGGGAGGCCCTACTTC.

This chain joins TRBV18 and TRBJ2-6, with D unclear. CDR3 length: 15 residues. Germline loops: CDR1 KGHSH, CDR2 LQKENI. Trimming took 6 bases from V and 2 from J, leaving 11 bases between them. The CDR3 DNA reads as TGTGCCAGCTCCCGCGACACCCCTGGGGCCAACGTCCTGACTTTC. It translates to CASSRDTPGANVLTF.

This chain uses TRBV5-1 with TRBJ2-5, with 7 bases fitting TRBD1. The CDR3 consists of 14 residues. V dropped 3 bases and J dropped 2; count of bases not matched to a gene: 4. Germline lookup yields CDR1 SGHRS and CDR2 YFSETQ. CDR3 sequence (DNA): TGCGCCAGCAGCTGGGGACAGAGACAAGAGACCCAGTACTTC. The encoded protein is CASSWGQRQETQYF.

The chain joins TRBV6-5 to TRBJ1-1; D might be TRBD1 (5 bases). This CDR3 is built from 13 residues. Germline values: CDR1 MNHEY, CDR2 SVGAGI. With 4 bases removed from V and 2 bases from J, the gap between germline ends came to 8 bases. In DNA, the CDR3 is TGTGCCAGCAGTTGGGACCGAAACACTGAAGCTTTCTTT. Protein: CASSWDRNTEAFF.

The chain is built from TRBV12-2 and TRBJ2-1; the listed D gene, TRBD2, was not tested against the DNA. TRBV12-2 has pseudogene status. CDR3 size: 17 residues. CDR3 DNA sequence: TGTGCAAGTCGCTTAGATCTAGCGGGAGGGCGATGCAATGAGCAGTTCTTC. Translated: CASRLDLAGGRCNEQFF.

The rearrangement uses TRBV6-5 and TRBJ2-1; D is unclear. The CDR3 length is 10 residues. Per germline, CDR1 MNHEY and CDR2 SVGAGI. V dropped 8 bases and J dropped 9 bases, with 8 bases sitting between them. The CDR3 here is CASGRAEQFF. CDR3 in DNA: TGTGCCAGCGGGCGTGCTGAGCAGTTCTTC.